This entry features one TCR beta chain sequence. The sample originates from a study of blood T cell repertoires in COVID-19. Clinical histories supplied by participants themselves formed the basis of cohort assignment. From germline, CDR1 is MNHEY and CDR2 SMNVEV (reference sequence). With V trimmed by 7 bases and J by 4 bases, 14 bases remained unmatched. The CDR3 has 16 residues. In the authors' methods: For nucleated cells, counts were estimated from reference gene primer amplification. Clones were sequenced by immunoSEQ multiplex PCR, and TCRdb holds only the in-frame ones, with some missing. V, J and clone size are those of that table, while D and trimming were read from the DNA. Here the sample spans around 300,000 clones, about 90% being singletons.

The TCR sequence derives from a young man who had recovered from COVID-19. The sample consisted of PBMCs or T cells enriched from blood (not recorded which). The rearrangement uses TRBV27 and TRBJ1-1, with 8 bases identical to TRBD1. The CDR3 DNA reads as TGTGCCAGCACCCCTCAAACAGGGGGATGGCTCACTGAAGCTTTCTTT. Translated: CASTPQTGGWLTEAFF.